This T cell receptor (beta chain) is from a study of neurological immune-mediated disorders. The cells used in sorted libraries, CD4+ or CD8+ T cells, numbered about a million. In germline, CDR1 is DFQATT, CDR2 SNEGSKA (reference sequence). Trimming cost V 6 bases and J 2 bases, with 19 bases left between them. This CDR3 spans 16 amino acids. This clonotype was recorded at least ten times. The authors made cDNA by 5'RACE with 10-nucleotide random UMIs. A single run covered 15-18 subjects with over 160 million TCR-beta sequences. From the 5' RACE reads, TCRdb called clonotypes with MiXCR, one entry per CDR3 protein. The sample includes 35,000 to 45,000 distinct CDR3 sequences, approximately 10% seen only once; the top ten take approximately 4.1%.

The chain employs TRBV20-1 and TRBJ2-2, with D tentatively TRBD1 (6 bases). The receptor's source is a woman aged 30 to 39 with HTLV-1-associated myelopathy (HAM/TSP). The sequenced sample consisted of CD4+ T cells from blood. CDR3 loop: CSARTTGTLNTGELFF. CDR3 bases: TGCAGTGCAAGAACCACAGGGACGCTTAACACCGGGGAGCTGTTTTTT.